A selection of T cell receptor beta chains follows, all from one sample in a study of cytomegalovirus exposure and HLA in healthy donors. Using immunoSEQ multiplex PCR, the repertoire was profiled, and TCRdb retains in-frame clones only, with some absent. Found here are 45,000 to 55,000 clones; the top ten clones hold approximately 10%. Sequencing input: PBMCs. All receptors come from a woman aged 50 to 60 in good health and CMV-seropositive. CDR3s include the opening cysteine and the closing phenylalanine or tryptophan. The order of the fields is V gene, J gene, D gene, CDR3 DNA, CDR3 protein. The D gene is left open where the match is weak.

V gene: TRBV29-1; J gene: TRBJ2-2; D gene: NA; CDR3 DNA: TGCAGCGTTGAAGATCGGCAGGGGCCCGGGGAGCTGTTTTTT; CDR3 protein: CSVEDRQGPGELFF
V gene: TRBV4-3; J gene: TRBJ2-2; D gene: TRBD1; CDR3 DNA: TGCGCCAGCAGCCTCGAGGGACAGGTTCGCACCGGGGAGCTGTTTTTT; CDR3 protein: CASSLEGQVRTGELFF
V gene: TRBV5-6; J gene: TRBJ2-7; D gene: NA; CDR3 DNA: TGTGCCAGCAGCTTGGAGGGACTGAGGAGCTCCTACGAGCAGTACTTC; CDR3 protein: CASSLEGLRSSYEQYF
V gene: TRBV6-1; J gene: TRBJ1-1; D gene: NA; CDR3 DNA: TGTGCCAGCAGTGAAGGTCACGGGACTGAAGCTTTCTTT; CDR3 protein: CASSEGHGTEAFF
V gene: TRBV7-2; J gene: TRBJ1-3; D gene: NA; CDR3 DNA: TGTGCCAGCAGCTTAGTGAGGGCTGGAAACACCATATATTTT; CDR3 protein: CASSLVRAGNTIYF
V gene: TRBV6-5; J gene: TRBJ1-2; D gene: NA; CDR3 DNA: TGTGCCAGCAGTCGAGGACAGCCTTTCAACTATGGCTACACCTTC; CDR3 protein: CASSRGQPFNYGYTF
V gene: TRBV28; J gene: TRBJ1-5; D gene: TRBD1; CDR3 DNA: TGTGCCAGCAGTTCGGGACAGTTCAATCAGCCCCAGCATTTT; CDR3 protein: CASSSGQFNQPQHF
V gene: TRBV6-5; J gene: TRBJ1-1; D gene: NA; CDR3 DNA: TGTGCCAGCTATATGGATGGGAGAGGGGACACAGCTTTCTTT; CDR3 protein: CASYMDGRGDTAFF
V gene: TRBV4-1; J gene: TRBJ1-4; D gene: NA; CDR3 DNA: TGCGCCAGCAGCCAAGCCCTTAGTGGAGCAACTAATGAAAAACTGTTTTTT; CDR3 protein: CASSQALSGATNEKLFF
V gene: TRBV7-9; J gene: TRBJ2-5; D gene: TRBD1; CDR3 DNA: TGTGCCAGCCGGGACAGATCCAGTCAAGAGACCCAGTACTTC; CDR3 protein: CASRDRSSQETQYF
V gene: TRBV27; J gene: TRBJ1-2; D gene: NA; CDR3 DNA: TGTGCCAGCAGTAAGCAACAGAATTTCTATGGCTACACCTTC; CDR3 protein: CASSKQQNFYGYTF
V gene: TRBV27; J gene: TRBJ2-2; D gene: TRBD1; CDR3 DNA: TGTGCCAGCAGACGGACAGGGGGCACCGGGGAGCTGTTTTTT; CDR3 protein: CASRRTGGTGELFF
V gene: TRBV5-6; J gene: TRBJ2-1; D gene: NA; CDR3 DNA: TGTGCCAGCAGCTCCGGGACCTACAATGAGCAGTTCTTC; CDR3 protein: CASSSGTYNEQFF
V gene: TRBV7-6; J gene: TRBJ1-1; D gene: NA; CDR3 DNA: TGTGCCAGCAGCAGGCAGGTGAACACTGAAGCTTTCTTT; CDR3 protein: CASSRQVNTEAFF
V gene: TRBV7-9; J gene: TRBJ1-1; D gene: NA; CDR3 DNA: TGTGCCAGCAGCTTAGAGGGGAGGACTGAAGCTTTCTTT; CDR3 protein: CASSLEGRTEAFF
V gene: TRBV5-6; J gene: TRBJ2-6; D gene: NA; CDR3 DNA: TGTGCCAGCAGCTTGGTTACAGGGCTTTTCTCTGGGGCCAACGTCCTGACTTTC; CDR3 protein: CASSLVTGLFSGANVLTF
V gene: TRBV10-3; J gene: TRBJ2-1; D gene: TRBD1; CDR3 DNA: TGTGCCACCAGCCAGGGGGATGAGCAGTTCTTC; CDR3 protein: CATSQGDEQFF
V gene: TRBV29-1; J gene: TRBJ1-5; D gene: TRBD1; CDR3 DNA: TGCAGCGTTTATCGGACCGGGACAGGGGTCAATCAGCCCCAGCATTTT; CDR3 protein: CSVYRTGTGVNQPQHF
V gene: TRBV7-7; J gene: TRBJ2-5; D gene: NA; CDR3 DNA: TGTGCCAGCAGCTTAGCTGGCGGTCAAGAGACCCAGTACTTC; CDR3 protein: CASSLAGGQETQYF
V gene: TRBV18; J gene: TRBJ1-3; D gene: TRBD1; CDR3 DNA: TGTGCCAGCTCACCAGTTCCACAGGGGGACTCTGGAAACACCATATATTTT; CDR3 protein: CASSPVPQGDSGNTIYF
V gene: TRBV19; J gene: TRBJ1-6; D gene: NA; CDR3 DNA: TGTGCCAGTAGTGAATTCTCCTGGGGGGGTAGGAATTCACCCCTCCACTTT; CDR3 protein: CASSEFSWGGRNSPLHF
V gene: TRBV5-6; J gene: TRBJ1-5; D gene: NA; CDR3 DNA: TGTGCCAGCAGCTCCAGGGGTAAAAGCAATCAGCCCCAGCATTTT; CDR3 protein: CASSSRGKSNQPQHF
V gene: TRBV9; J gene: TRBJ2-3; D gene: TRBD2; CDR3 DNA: TGTGCCAGCAGCCCCTCCGGGACTAGCAGTCCAGATACGCAGTATTTT; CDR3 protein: CASSPSGTSSPDTQYF
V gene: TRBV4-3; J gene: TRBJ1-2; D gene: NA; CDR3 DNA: TGCGCCAGCAGCCAAGAGGGACAAATTGAAGGCTACACCTTC; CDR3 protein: CASSQEGQIEGYTF